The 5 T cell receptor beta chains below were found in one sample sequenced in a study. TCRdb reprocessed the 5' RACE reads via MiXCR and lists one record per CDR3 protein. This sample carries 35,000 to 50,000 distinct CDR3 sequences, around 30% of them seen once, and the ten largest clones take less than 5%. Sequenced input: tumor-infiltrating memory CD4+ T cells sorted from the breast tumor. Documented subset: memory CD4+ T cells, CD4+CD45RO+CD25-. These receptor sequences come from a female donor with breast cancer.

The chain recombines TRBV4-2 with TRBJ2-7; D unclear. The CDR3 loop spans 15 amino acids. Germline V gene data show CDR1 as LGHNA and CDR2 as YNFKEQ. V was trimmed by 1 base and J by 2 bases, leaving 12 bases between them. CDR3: CASSQVTTETYEQYF. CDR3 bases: TGTGCCAGCAGCCAAGTTACTACGGAAACCTACGAGCAGTACTTC.

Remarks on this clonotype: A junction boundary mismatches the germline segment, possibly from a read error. The CDR3, as DNA: TGTGCCGGCAGCTACGGACAGTTGGGTAATGAAAAACTGTTTTTT. Translated: CAGSYGQLGNEKLFF. The V and J genes are TRBV7-8 and TRBJ1-4, with a weak D call TRBD1 (6 bases). Germline CDR1 reads SGHVS; CDR2 reads FQNEAQ. The CDR3 consists of 15 residues. Looking up the rest from reference TRBV7-8 and TRBJ1-4 gives the full variable domain: GAGVSQSPRYKVAKRGQDVALRCDPISGHVSLFWYQQALGQGPEFLTYFQNEAQLDKSGLPSDRFFAERPEGSVSTLKIQRTQQEDSAVYLCAGSYGQLGNEKLFFGSGTQLSVL.

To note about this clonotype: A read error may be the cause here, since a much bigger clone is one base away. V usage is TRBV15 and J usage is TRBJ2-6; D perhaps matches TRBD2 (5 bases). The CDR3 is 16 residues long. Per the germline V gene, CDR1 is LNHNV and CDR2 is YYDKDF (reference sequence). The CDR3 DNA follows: TGTGCCACCAGCCTGCCTACCGGGAAAATGGCCATCGTCCTGACTTTC. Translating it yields CATSLPTGKMAIVLTF.

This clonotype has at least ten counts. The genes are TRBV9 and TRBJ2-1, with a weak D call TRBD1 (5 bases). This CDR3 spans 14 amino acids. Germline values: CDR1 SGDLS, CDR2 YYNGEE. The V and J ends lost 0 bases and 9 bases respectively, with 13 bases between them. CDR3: CASSVAYRGSEQFF. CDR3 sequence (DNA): TGTGCCAGCAGCGTAGCGTATAGGGGAAGTGAGCAGTTCTTC.

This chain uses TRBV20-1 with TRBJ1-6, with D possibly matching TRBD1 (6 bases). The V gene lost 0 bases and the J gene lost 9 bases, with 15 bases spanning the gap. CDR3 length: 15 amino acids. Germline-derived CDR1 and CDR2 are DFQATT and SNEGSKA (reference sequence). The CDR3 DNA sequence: TGCAGTGCTAGAGAAAGAGATACAGGGACTTCACCCCTCCACTTT. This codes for CSARERDTGTSPLHF.